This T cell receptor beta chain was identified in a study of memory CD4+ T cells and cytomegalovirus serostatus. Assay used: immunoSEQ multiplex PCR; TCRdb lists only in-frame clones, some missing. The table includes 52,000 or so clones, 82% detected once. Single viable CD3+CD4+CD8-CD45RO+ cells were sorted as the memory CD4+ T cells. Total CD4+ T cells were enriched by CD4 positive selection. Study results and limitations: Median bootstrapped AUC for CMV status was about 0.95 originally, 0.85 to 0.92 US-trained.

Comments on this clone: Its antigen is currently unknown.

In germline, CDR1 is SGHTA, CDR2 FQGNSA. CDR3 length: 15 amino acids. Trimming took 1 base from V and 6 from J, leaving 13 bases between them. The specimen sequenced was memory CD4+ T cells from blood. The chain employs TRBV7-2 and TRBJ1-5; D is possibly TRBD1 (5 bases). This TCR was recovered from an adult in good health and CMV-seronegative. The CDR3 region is CASSLDRTPSQPQHF. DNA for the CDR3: TGTGCCAGCAGCTTAGACCGGACACCCAGTCAGCCCCAGCATTTT.